Here is one TCR beta chain with its context. There is no known antigen for this receptor. Base qualities were left out, and no much larger clone turns up one base away. Participants in the prospective study were enrolled through a virtual design, were aged roughly 18 to 100 years, and lived in approximately 25 United States geographic areas. In the prospective study, participants were assigned to cohorts based on the clinical history participants reported in a screening survey and a study questionnaire. Exposed participants had been in contact with someone with a PCR-confirmed or clinician-diagnosed COVID-19 case within 2 weeks of study entry. In the prospective study, mobile phlebotomists collected whole blood, serum and a nasopharyngeal or oropharyngeal swab from each participant. Prospective study participants could optionally give additional blood draws and questionnaires over an approximately two-month period. Blood samples from the prospective study were shipped frozen or at room temperature prior to DNA extraction.

TCRbeta CDR3 regions were amplified from genomic DNA by means of the immunoSEQ Assay, a bias-controlled multiplex PCR. The original pipeline was this. Within the assay, amplification of reference gene primers was used to estimate how many nucleated cells each sample contained. To quantify the absolute abundance of each unique TCRbeta CDR3 rearrangement, sequence reads were collapsed and filtered. Productive Simpson clonality was computed per sample as the square root of Simpson's diversity index over productive rearrangements. This is the immuneACCESS table as TCRdb keeps it, with only in-frame sequences that have V and J called. A part of the clones is gone; compared with another copy, unresolved V genes explain less than half, and the rest is unexplained. V, J and clone size are those of that table, while D and trimming were read from the DNA. The sample yields around 250,000 clones; about four fifths were counted once. 5% of the sample goes to the ten largest clones.

The junction shows trimming of 4 bases on V and 5 bases on J, plus 10 bases between the germline ends. CDR1 SGHRS and CDR2 YFSETQ were looked up in the germline V gene. The CDR3 holds 14 amino acids from the cysteine to the phenylalanine. Only the CDR3 DNA stays, 42 bases, in frame from base 1. These data belong to a study of blood T cell repertoires in COVID-19 (dated by TCRdb to the early 2020s). About the full investigation: Samples from collaborators originated in the United States, Italy and Spain and spanned both the acute and convalescent phases of COVID-19. The prospective study material was composed of cDNA or gDNA derived from T cells, B-cell-depleted T cells, or PBMCs. The dataset comprised deeply sampled blood TCRbeta repertoires from subjects exposed to, actively infected with, or recovered from COVID-19. A freely available public database, intended as a resource for researchers studying the immune response to SARS-CoV-2, is where the repertoires were released. The samples were drawn from the first 160 participants of the ongoing ImmuneRACE study and from over a thousand subjects provided by 6 global collaborators. A de-identified subject ID, COVID-19 status, age in years and sex were almost always included in the sample metadata. HLA class I and class II types, where available, came from metadata supplied by the sample provider rather than from assay-based typing. What the study reported, not specific to this receptor: The amount of clinical and demographic metadata varied by source and participant and was provided uncurated.

Sample: PBMCs or T cells enriched from blood (not recorded which). The TCR comes from a man between 40 and 49 years old who had been exposed to COVID-19. The rearranged chain carries TRBV5-1 and TRBJ1-6, with a tentative D gene TRBD1 over 6 matching bases. The DNA sequence is TGCGCCAGCAGCCAAGGACAGAATAATTCACCCCTCCACTTT. The resulting protein is CASSQGQNNSPLHF.